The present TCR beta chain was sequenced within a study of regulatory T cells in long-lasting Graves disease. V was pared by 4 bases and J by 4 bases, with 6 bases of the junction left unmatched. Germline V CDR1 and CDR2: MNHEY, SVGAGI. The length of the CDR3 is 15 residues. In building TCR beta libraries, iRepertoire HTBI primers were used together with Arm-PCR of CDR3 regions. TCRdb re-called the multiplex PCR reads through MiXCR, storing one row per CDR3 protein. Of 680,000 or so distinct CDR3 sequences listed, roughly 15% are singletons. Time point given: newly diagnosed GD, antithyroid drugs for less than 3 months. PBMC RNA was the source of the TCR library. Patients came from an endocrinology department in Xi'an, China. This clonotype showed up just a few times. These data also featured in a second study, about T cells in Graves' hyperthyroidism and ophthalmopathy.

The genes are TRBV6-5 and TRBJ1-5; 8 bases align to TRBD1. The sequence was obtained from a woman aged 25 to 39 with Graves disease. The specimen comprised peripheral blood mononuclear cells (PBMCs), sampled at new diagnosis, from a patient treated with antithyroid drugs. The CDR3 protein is CASSFYQGANQPQHF. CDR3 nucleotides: TGTGCCAGCAGTTTTTACCAGGGGGCGAATCAGCCCCAGCATTTT.